A selection of T cell receptor beta chains follows, all from one sample in a study of CD8+ T cells in alopecia areata. Clones were read by immunoSEQ multiplex PCR, and TCRdb kept only the in-frame ones, dropping some. Here the sample spans 150,000 to 200,000 clones, about three fifths being singletons. Sequenced here: CD4+ T cells sorted from blood, sampled between weeks 47 and 50, from a patient treated with tofacitinib. These receptors originate from a human donor with alopecia areata. Both conserved end residues are part of each CDR3. Each record gives: CDR3 DNA, CDR3 protein, J gene, D gene, V gene, clone size. A D gene is named only where the DNA matches it firmly. Size values are once, few and many counts, or a class for expanded clones, and some rows have none.

TGTGCCAGCAGTACACAGGGCTACTATGGCTACACCTTC | CASSTQGYYGYTF | TRBJ1-2 | . | TRBV6-5 | .
TGTGCCAGCAGTTTAAACAGGGACTATGGCTACACCTTC | CASSLNRDYGYTF | TRBJ1-2 | . | TRBV27 | .
TGTGCCAGCAGCTTAGTGGCGGGCTCACCCCTCCACTTT | CASSLVAGSPLHF | TRBJ1-6 | . | TRBV11-3 | .
TGCAGTGCTGAAGACAGGAATAAACTGTTTTTT | CSAEDRNKLFF | TRBJ1-4 | . | TRBV20-1 | .
TGTGCCAGCAGTTTAGCCGCCGTCTCCAATGAAAAACTGTTTTTT | CASSLAAVSNEKLFF | TRBJ1-4 | . | TRBV27 | .
TGTGCCAGCAGCCCACCCCTGGGGCGGGGGGGCAATGAGCAGTTCTTC | CASSPPLGRGGNEQFF | TRBJ2-1 | TRBD2 | TRBV11-2 | .
TGCGCCAGCAGCCAAGATAAGTGGTATGGCTACACCTTC | CASSQDKWYGYTF | TRBJ1-2 | . | TRBV4-3 | .
TGTGCCAGCAGCGCCGGGACCTCCCGGCCGCAGGCGCAGTATTTT | CASSAGTSRPQAQYF | TRBJ2-3 | . | TRBV9 | .
TGCGCCAGCAGCCCTGGACAGGGGGCACCCTACGAGCAGTACTTC | CASSPGQGAPYEQYF | TRBJ2-7 | TRBD1 | TRBV5-1 | .
TGTGCCTGGAGTCTACCAGGGGGAAGTGGCTACACCTTC | CAWSLPGGSGYTF | TRBJ1-2 | TRBD1 | TRBV30 | .
TGTGCCAGCAGCGTAGAAGAGGGGGCCAGCTATGGCTACACCTTC | CASSVEEGASYGYTF | TRBJ1-2 | TRBD1 | TRBV9 | .
TGTGCCAGCAGATTCCCGAACACTGAAGCTTTCTTT | CASRFPNTEAFF | TRBJ1-1 | . | TRBV2 | .
TGCAGCGTTGAAGGGTCTACCGGGCTTAACTATGGCTACACCTTC | CSVEGSTGLNYGYTF | TRBJ1-2 | . | TRBV29-1 | once
TGTGCCAGCAGCGCCGACAGAGATGACTACGAGCAGTACTTC | CASSADRDDYEQYF | TRBJ2-7 | . | TRBV9 | .
TGCAGCGCGAGTTTCTTGGACAGGATCAATCCAGATACGCAGTATTTT | CSASFLDRINPDTQYF | TRBJ2-3 | TRBD1 | TRBV29-1 | .
TGTGCCAGCAGTGACGGGGAGTACTTC | CASSDGEYF | TRBJ2-7 | . | TRBV2 | .
TGTGCCAGCAGCGCCCACAGCTCCCATGGAAACACCATATATTTT | CASSAHSSHGNTIYF | TRBJ1-3 | . | TRBV9 | .
TGCGCCAGCAGCTCTGGACAGGAGGCGAACACCGGGGAGCTGTTTTTT | CASSSGQEANTGELFF | TRBJ2-2 | TRBD1 | TRBV5-1 | .
TGTGCCAGCAGCAAACGACGACTAGCGGACAATGAGCAGTTCTTC | CASSKRRLADNEQFF | TRBJ2-1 | TRBD2 | TRBV7-2 | .
TGCAGCGTTATGGAGGGGCGGCTCGGGGAGCTGTTTTTT | CSVMEGRLGELFF | TRBJ2-2 | . | TRBV29-1 | .
TGTGCCAGCTCACCACCGAGAGGACAGCGAGCCTCTGGGGCCAACGTCCTGACTTTC | CASSPPRGQRASGANVLTF | TRBJ2-6 | . | TRBV18 | .
TGTGCCAGCGCCCGTCGGGGACTAGGCCCGACTCATGAGCAGTTCTTC | CASARRGLGPTHEQFF | TRBJ2-1 | TRBD2 | TRBV28 | .
TGCAGCGTTGGTCCAAGTGGGCTAAGCACAGATACGCAGTATTTT | CSVGPSGLSTDTQYF | TRBJ2-3 | . | TRBV29-1 | few
TGTGCCTGGAGCGTTGGACAGGGAGGCTACACCTTC | CAWSVGQGGYTF | TRBJ1-2 | TRBD1 | TRBV30 | few
TGTGCCAGCAGCATTCAGACAGGGCAAGAGCAGTACTTC | CASSIQTGQEQYF | TRBJ2-7 | TRBD1 | TRBV11-1 | .
TGTGCCTGGAGTACTGGGCCATGGGAGACCCAGTACTTC | CAWSTGPWETQYF | TRBJ2-5 | . | TRBV30 | .
TGCAGCTTCGACCGGTACTCCTACAATGAGCAGTTCTTC | CSFDRYSYNEQFF | TRBJ2-1 | . | TRBV29-1 | .
TGTGCCAGCAGCCAGGGACTAGCGGGAATCTACGAGCAGTACTTC | CASSQGLAGIYEQYF | TRBJ2-7 | TRBD2 | TRBV7-2 | .
TGTGCCAGCAGTCCCGGGACAACAGATACGCAGTATTTT | CASSPGTTDTQYF | TRBJ2-3 | . | TRBV27 | few
TGCAGCGTTTCAGGACAGGGGGTCGGGGAGCTGTTTTTT | CSVSGQGVGELFF | TRBJ2-2 | TRBD1 | TRBV29-1 | few
TGTGCCACCAGCATGGGACAGACCACCGGGGAGCTGTTTTTT | CATSMGQTTGELFF | TRBJ2-2 | TRBD1 | TRBV15 | .
TGCAGCGTATATGGAGGGTACAATGAGCAGTTCTTC | CSVYGGYNEQFF | TRBJ2-1 | . | TRBV29-1 | few
TGTGCCAGCAGCTTATCAGGGGGCGCCCCCAACGAGCAGTACTTC | CASSLSGGAPNEQYF | TRBJ2-7 | TRBD1 | TRBV7-9 | .
TGTGCCAGCAGTGAATTAACAGGGGAGTTTTCACCCCTCCACTTT | CASSELTGEFSPLHF | TRBJ1-6 | TRBD1 | TRBV25-1 | .
TGTGCCAGCAGCTTAAGTCCCCTAGTTGGCCAAGAGACCCAGTACTTC | CASSLSPLVGQETQYF | TRBJ2-5 | . | TRBV11-2 | .
TGCGCCAGCAGAGCCGGGACAGCCGACACCGGGGAGCTGTTTTTT | CASRAGTADTGELFF | TRBJ2-2 | TRBD1 | TRBV5-1 | .
TGTGCCAGCAGTTTCGCTACTAACTATGGCTACACCTTC | CASSFATNYGYTF | TRBJ1-2 | . | TRBV27 | .
TGTGCCAGCTCACCAAACCGAGGCTCCGGGGACGAGCAGTACTTC | CASSPNRGSGDEQYF | TRBJ2-7 | . | TRBV18 | .
TGTGCCAGCAGCTTTCTCACGACTGGCTACACAGATACGCAGTATTTT | CASSFLTTGYTDTQYF | TRBJ2-3 | . | TRBV7-2 | .
TGTGCCAGCTCACCATTCGAGGGCTACACCGGGGAGCTGTTTTTT | CASSPFEGYTGELFF | TRBJ2-2 | . | TRBV18 | .
TGTGCCAGCAGCCCGAACACAAGAGGGGAGCTGTTTTTT | CASSPNTRGELFF | TRBJ2-2 | . | TRBV7-6 | .
TGTGCCTGGAGTGTTGAGCGGGGGGAACCTAGCACAGATACGCAGTATTTT | CAWSVERGEPSTDTQYF | TRBJ2-3 | TRBD2 | TRBV30 | .
TGTGCCTGGAGTGTAAGCGGTGGCGCCAGCTGGAACAATGAGCAGTTCTTC | CAWSVSGGASWNNEQFF | TRBJ2-1 | . | TRBV30 | few
TGTGCCAGCAGACGACAGGGAAAGGAAGGCTATGGCTACACCTTC | CASRRQGKEGYGYTF | TRBJ1-2 | TRBD1 | TRBV27 | .
TGTGCCTGGAGTGGACGGAAGCTTTTGGGACTTAACTATGGCTACACCTTC | CAWSGRKLLGLNYGYTF | TRBJ1-2 | . | TRBV30 | .
TGTGCCAGCAGCTTGGCCTGGGGGGCCGGGGAGCTGTTTTTT | CASSLAWGAGELFF | TRBJ2-2 | . | TRBV5-6 | .
TGCAGCGTGGGACAGGGCGGTGGCAATCAGCCCCAGCATTTT | CSVGQGGGNQPQHF | TRBJ1-5 | TRBD1 | TRBV29-1 | .
TGTGCCAGCAGTGAACCTATTGGGGTGGGCTCCTACGAGCAGTACTTC | CASSEPIGVGSYEQYF | TRBJ2-7 | . | TRBV6-1 | .